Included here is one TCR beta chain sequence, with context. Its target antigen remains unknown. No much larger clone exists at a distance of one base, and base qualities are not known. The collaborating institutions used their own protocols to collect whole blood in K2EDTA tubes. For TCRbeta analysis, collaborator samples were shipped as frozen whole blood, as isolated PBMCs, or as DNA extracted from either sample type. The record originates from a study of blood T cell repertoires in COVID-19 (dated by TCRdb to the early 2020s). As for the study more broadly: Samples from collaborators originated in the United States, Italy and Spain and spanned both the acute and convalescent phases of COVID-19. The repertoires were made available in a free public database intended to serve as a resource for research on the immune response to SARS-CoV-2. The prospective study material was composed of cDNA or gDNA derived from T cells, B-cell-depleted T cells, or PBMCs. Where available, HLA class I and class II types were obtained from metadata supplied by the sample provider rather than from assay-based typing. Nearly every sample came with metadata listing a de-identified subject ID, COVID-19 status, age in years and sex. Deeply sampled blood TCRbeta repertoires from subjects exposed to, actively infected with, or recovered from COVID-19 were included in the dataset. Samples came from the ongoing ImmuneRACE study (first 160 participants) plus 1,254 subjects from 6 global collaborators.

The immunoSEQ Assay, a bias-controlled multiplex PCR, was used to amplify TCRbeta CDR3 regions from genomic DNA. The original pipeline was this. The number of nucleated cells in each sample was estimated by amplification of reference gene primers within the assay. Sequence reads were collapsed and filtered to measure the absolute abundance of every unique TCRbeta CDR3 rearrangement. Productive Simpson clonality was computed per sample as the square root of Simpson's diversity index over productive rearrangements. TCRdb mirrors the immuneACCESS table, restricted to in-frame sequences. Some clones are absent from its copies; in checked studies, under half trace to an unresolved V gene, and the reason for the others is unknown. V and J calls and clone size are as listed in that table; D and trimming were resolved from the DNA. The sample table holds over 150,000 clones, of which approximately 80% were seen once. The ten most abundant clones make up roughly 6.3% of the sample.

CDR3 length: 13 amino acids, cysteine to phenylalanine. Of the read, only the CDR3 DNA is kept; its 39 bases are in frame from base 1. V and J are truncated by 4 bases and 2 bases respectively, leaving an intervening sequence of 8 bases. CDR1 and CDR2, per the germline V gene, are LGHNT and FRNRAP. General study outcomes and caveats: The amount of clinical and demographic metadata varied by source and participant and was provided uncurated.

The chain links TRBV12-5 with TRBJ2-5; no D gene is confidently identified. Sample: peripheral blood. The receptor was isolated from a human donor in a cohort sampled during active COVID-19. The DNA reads TGTGCTAGTGGTTCCTTAGAGCAAGAGACCCAGTACTTC. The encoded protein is CASGSLEQETQYF.